This T cell receptor beta chain was recovered during a study of T cells expressing NK-cell markers. In generating TCR beta cDNA, 5'RACE template switching with UMIs was used. TCRdb reprocessed the 5' RACE reads and keeps a single row for each CDR3 protein, giving no DNA. Its listing shows 400,000 or so distinct CDR3 sequences. The CDR3 totals 14 residues. Germline CDR1 and CDR2: LNHNV and YYDKDF (reference sequence). This clonotype originated in a woman aged 50 to 65 in good health. The sample consisted of blood T cells: a sorted CD56 or NKG2C T cell subset, CD4+ or CD8+ T cells, or bulk PBMC T cells (not recorded which). The V and J genes are TRBV15 and TRBJ2-7. This chain's CDR3 is CATSRDLARYEQYF.